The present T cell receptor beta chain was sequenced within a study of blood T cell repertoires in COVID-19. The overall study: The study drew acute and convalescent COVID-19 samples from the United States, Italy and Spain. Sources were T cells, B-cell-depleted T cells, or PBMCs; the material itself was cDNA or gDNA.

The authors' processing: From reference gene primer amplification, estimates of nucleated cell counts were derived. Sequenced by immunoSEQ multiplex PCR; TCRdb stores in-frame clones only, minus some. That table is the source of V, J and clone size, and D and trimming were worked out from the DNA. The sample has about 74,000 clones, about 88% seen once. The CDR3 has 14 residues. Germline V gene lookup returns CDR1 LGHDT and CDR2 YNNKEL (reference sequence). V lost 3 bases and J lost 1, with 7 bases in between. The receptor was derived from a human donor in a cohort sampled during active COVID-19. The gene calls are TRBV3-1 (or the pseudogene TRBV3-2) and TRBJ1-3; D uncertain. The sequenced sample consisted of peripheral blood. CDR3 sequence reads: CASSQTGSGNTIYF. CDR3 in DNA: TGTGCCAGCAGCCAGACGGGTTCTGGAAACACCATATATTTT.